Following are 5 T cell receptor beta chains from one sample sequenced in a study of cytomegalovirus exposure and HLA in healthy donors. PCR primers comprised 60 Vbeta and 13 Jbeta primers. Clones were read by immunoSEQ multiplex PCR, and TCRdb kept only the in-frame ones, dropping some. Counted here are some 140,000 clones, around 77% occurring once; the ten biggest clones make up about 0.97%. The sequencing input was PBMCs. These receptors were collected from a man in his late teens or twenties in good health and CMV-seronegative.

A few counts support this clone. The DNA for the CDR3 is TGTGCCAGCAGCTCCTTACATTACTACGAGCAGTACTTC. Translation gives CASSSLHYYEQYF. The J gene is TRBJ2-7, the V gene TRBV6-1; D ambiguous. The CDR3 is 13 amino acids. CDR1 and CDR2 (germline): MNHNS, SASEGT. The V gene lost 6 bases and the J gene lost 3 bases, with 12 bases spanning the gap.

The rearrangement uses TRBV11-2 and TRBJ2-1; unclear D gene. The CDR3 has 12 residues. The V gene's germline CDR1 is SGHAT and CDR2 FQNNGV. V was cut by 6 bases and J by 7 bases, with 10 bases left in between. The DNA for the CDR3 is TGTGCCAGCAGAACTACTGGGAATGAGCAGTTCTTC. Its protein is CASRTTGNEQFF.

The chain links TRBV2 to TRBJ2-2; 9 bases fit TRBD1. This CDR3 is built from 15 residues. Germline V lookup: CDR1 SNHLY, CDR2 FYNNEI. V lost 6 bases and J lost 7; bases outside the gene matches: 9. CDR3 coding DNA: TGTGCCAGCAGCGGGACAGGGCGGATTGACGGGGAGCTGTTTTTT. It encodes CASSGTGRIDGELFF.

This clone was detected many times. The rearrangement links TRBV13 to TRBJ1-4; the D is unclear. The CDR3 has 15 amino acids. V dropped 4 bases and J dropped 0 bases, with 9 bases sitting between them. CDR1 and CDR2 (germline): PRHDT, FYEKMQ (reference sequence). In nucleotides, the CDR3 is TGTGCCAGCAGCTCCAACAGTGCAACTAATGAAAAACTGTTTTTT. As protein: CASSSNSATNEKLFF.

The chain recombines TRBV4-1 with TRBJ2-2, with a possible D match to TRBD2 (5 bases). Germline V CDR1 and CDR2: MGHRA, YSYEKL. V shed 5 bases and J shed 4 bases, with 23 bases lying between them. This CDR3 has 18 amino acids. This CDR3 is CASSASQVMLLGTGELFF. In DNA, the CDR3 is TGCGCCAGCAGCGCTAGCCAAGTAATGCTCCTGGGCACCGGGGAGCTGTTTTTT.